This is a list of T cell receptor beta chains from one sample in a study of blood T cell repertoires in COVID-19. TCRdb keeps only in-frame clones here, not all; method: immunoSEQ multiplex PCR. The sample has some 150,000 clones, approximately 89% seen once; the top ten hold around 1.5%. What was sequenced was peripheral blood. These receptors were taken from a human donor in a cohort sampled during active COVID-19. Both conserved end residues are part of each CDR3. Fields, in order: CDR3 length, V gene, clone size, J gene, D gene, CDR3 DNA, CDR3 protein. The D gene is left open where the match is weak. Not every row has a clone size; where given, it reads once, few, many or a size class.

15	TRBV9	few	TRBJ1-4	TRBD1	TGTGCCAGCAGCGTGGACGGGACAGGGGATGAAAAACTGTTTTTT	CASSVDGTGDEKLFF
14	TRBV19	once	TRBJ1-6	TRBD1	TGTGCCAGTAGTCTCCGGGACAGAAATTCACCCCTCCACTTT	CASSLRDRNSPLHF
15	TRBV9	.	TRBJ2-2	TRBD1	TGTGCCAGCAGCGTAACAGGGGCGAACACCGGGGAGCTGTTTTTT	CASSVTGANTGELFF
13	TRBV12-3/TRBV12-4	.	TRBJ1-2	TRBD1	TGTGCCAGCAGCCTCAGGGGGAACTATGGCTACACCTTC	CASSLRGNYGYTF
13	TRBV5-1	.	TRBJ1-4	.	TGCGCCAGCAGTCCCGTTTTTAATGAAAAACTGTTTTTT	CASSPVFNEKLFF
14	TRBV5-3	.	TRBJ2-3	.	TGTGCCAGAAGCGGTAGGAGTTTGGTAGATACGCAGTATTTT	CARSGRSLVDTQYF
13	TRBV5-6	.	TRBJ2-7	.	TGTGCCAGCAGTTCCCCGACAGGTGACGAGCAGTACTTC	CASSSPTGDEQYF
12	TRBV30	.	TRBJ2-5	.	TGTGCCTGGAGTCGTATCCAAGAGACCCAGTACTTC	CAWSRIQETQYF
13	TRBV27	once	TRBJ2-7	.	TGTGCCAGCAGTTTAGGGCGCTCCTACGAGCAGTACTTC	CASSLGRSYEQYF
14	TRBV19	once	TRBJ2-7	TRBD1	TGTGCCAGTAGCCCCGGACAGGGAACTTCTGAGCAGTACTTC	CASSPGQGTSEQYF
15	TRBV6-6	.	TRBJ1-5	.	TGTGCCAGCAGTTACGAGGGTTATAGCAATCAGCCCCAGCATTTT	CASSYEGYSNQPQHF
13	TRBV10-3	once	TRBJ2-4	TRBD1	TGTGCCATCAGTACAGGGGCGGCGAACATTCAGTACTTC	CAISTGAANIQYF
14	TRBV2	.	TRBJ2-5	.	TGTGCCAGCAGTGAGTCCAGGGCAACAGAGACCCAGTACTTC	CASSESRATETQYF
16	TRBV6-6	.	TRBJ1-6	TRBD1	TGTGCCAGCAGTTACTTGACAGGGGCTCGTGATTCACCCCTCCACTTT	CASSYLTGARDSPLHF
13	TRBV9	.	TRBJ1-6	.	TGTGCCAGTAGCAGCGATCATAATTCACCCCTCCACTTT	CASSSDHNSPLHF
17	TRBV5-1	.	TRBJ1-1	TRBD1	TGCGCCAGCAGCGGTCGTGACAGGGGGTGGATGAACACTGAAGCTTTCTTT	CASSGRDRGWMNTEAFF
16	TRBV15	once	TRBJ2-1	TRBD1	TGTGCCACCAGCAGAGAGCGGACAGGGATCTACAATGAGCAGTTCTTC	CATSRERTGIYNEQFF
13	TRBV7-3	.	TRBJ1-2	.	TGTGCCAGCAGCATGGACAATTTCTATGGCTACACCTTC	CASSMDNFYGYTF
13	TRBV2	.	TRBJ2-1	.	TGTGCCAGCAGTGATTACGTCCGCCGGGAGCAGTTCTTC	CASSDYVRREQFF
12	TRBV20-1	.	TRBJ2-7	.	TGCAGTGCTAGTCCGGACAGCTACGAGCAGTACTTC	CSASPDSYEQYF
17	TRBV7-7	.	TRBJ2-1	TRBD2	TGTGCTAGCAGTTCCCCTCCGGGACTAGCGGCCGTTGATGAGCAGTTCTTC	CASSSPPGLAAVDEQFF
16	TRBV29-1	.	TRBJ1-4	TRBD1	TGCAGCGTCTACGAAGCAGGGGGCGCGGGCAATGAAAAACTGTTTTTT	CSVYEAGGAGNEKLFF
14	TRBV9	.	TRBJ2-2	.	TGTGCCAGCAGACGGACAGTGAACACCGGGGAGCTGTTTTTT	CASRRTVNTGELFF
13	TRBV6-6	.	TRBJ2-2	.	TGTGCCAGCAGAGAAACAGGGACCGGGGAGCTGTTTTTT	CASRETGTGELFF
13	TRBV30	once	TRBJ1-1	.	TGTGCCTGGGGGAAAGGGGGAAATACTGAAGCTTTCTTT	CAWGKGGNTEAFF
14	TRBV30	few	TRBJ1-2	.	TGTGCCTGGAGTGTACCCGGAGCTAACTATGGCTACACCTTC	CAWSVPGANYGYTF
15	TRBV2	.	TRBJ1-3	TRBD1	TGTGCCAGCAGTGAAGCGGACAGGGAGGGAAACACCATATATTTT	CASSEADREGNTIYF
13	TRBV12-3/TRBV12-4	.	TRBJ1-3	.	TGTGCCAGCAGTTTAGGAGCTGGAAACACCATATATTTT	CASSLGAGNTIYF
16	TRBV4-2	.	TRBJ2-5	TRBD2	TGTGCCAGCAGCCGAGGACTAGCGGGAGTTCAAGAGACCCAGTACTTC	CASSRGLAGVQETQYF
14	TRBV10-3	.	TRBJ2-1	TRBD2	TGTGCCATCAGGGCTAGCGGGGGGGACAATGAGCAGTTCTTC	CAIRASGGDNEQFF
15	TRBV6-5	.	TRBJ2-1	.	TGTGCCAGCAGGTATGGGGCTCCCCCGCGGAATGAGCAGTTCTTC	CASRYGAPPRNEQFF
20	TRBV19	.	TRBJ2-1	.	TGTGCCAGTAGTAATCTTAGGAATCCGCAAAACTATGGTCCCTACAATGAGCAGTTCTTC	CASSNLRNPQNYGPYNEQFF
13	TRBV10-1	.	TRBJ1-1	.	TGCGCCAGCAGGGGGGCCCCGAACACTGAAGCTTTCTTT	CASRGAPNTEAFF